Listed below are T cell receptor beta chains from one sample, sequenced in a study of T cells in localized non-small cell lung cancer. Some clones are missing from TCRdb's copy, which holds only in-frame ones; the method was immunoSEQ multiplex PCR. Of about 24,000 clones detected, around 85% appear once; the ten largest clones hold roughly 6.2%. The material sequenced was peripheral blood, taken before any cancer treatment. All receptors derive from a male donor at least 60 years old with stage II squamous cell lung carcinoma. Each CDR3 is given with its conserved first and last residue. A D gene is named only where the DNA matches it firmly. Not every row has a clone size; where given, it reads once, few, many or a size class.

d_call j_call v_call clone_size cdr3_aa cdr3_nt
TRBD1 TRBJ2-7 TRBV7-8 once CASSFRMRGQIYEQYF TGTGCCAGCAGCTTCAGAATGAGGGGGCAGATTTACGAGCAGTACTTC
NA TRBJ1-1 TRBV5-4 NA CASSSGDTEAFF TGTGCCAGCAGCTCCGGGGACACTGAAGCTTTCTTT
TRBD2 TRBJ2-3 TRBV7-2 NA CASRARRAGEYTDTQYF TGTGCCAGCCGGGCCAGGAGGGCGGGGGAGTATACAGATACGCAGTATTTT
NA TRBJ2-3 TRBV12-5 NA CASGPFTGSSVTDTQYF TGTGCTAGTGGTCCCTTTACGGGGAGTTCAGTCACAGATACGCAGTATTTT
NA TRBJ1-1 TRBV25-1 once CASSEYEQGENTEAFF TGTGCCAGCAGTGAATATGAACAGGGAGAAAACACTGAAGCTTTCTTT
NA TRBJ2-7 TRBV6-1 once CASSEAAYEQYF TGTGCCAGCAGTGAAGCAGCCTACGAGCAGTACTTC
TRBD1 TRBJ1-5 TRBV9 NA CASSLGQGGQPQHF TGTGCCAGCAGCCTCGGACAGGGGGGACAGCCCCAGCATTTT
NA TRBJ2-7 TRBV9 NA CASSRNVGYEQYF TGTGCCAGCAGCCGTAACGTAGGGTACGAGCAGTACTTC
TRBD1 TRBJ2-1 TRBV11-2 NA CASSLEGTGALDEQFF TGTGCCAGCAGCTTAGAGGGGACAGGGGCTTTGGATGAGCAGTTCTTC
NA TRBJ2-7 TRBV4-1 NA CASSSYVLPSSYEQYF TGCGCCAGCAGCAGTTACGTGCTGCCCAGCTCCTACGAGCAGTACTTC
TRBD2 TRBJ2-1 TRBV5-1 once CASSATSGANEQFF TGCGCCAGCAGTGCGACTAGCGGGGCGAATGAGCAGTTCTTC
NA TRBJ1-2 TRBV5-1 NA CASSLERGGYTF TGCGCCAGCAGCTTGGAGCGGGGTGGCTACACCTTC
NA TRBJ1-1 TRBV14 NA CASSRPSLPAFF TGTGCCAGCAGCCGGCCGAGTCTTCCAGCTTTCTTT
TRBD2 TRBJ2-3 TRBV2 NA CASSESGGVDTQYF TGTGCCAGCAGTGAAAGCGGGGGGGTAGATACGCAGTATTTT
TRBD1 TRBJ2-1 TRBV18 medium-sized CASSETQGANPYNEQFF TGTGCCAGCTCAGAAACACAGGGGGCGAATCCTTACAATGAGCAGTTCTTC
NA TRBJ1-3 TRBV5-1 NA CASSNRDDSGNTIYF TGCGCCAGCAGCAACCGGGACGACTCAGGAAACACCATATATTTT
NA TRBJ2-7 TRBV6-1 NA CASSELSGARSIEQYF TGTGCCAGCAGTGAATTGAGTGGGGCGCGTAGTATCGAGCAGTACTTC
TRBD2 TRBJ2-3 TRBV7-2 NA CASSFLAGGSTDTQYF TGTGCCAGCAGCTTCCTAGCGGGGGGAAGCACAGATACGCAGTATTTT
NA TRBJ2-7 TRBV7-2 NA CASSLEPASSYEQYF TGTGCCAGCAGCTTAGAGCCAGCCAGCTCCTACGAGCAGTACTTC
NA TRBJ1-4 TRBV6-1 NA CASSRGVGGDEKLFF TGTGCCAGCAGTCGCGGTGTCGGGGGAGATGAAAAACTGTTTTTT
TRBD2 TRBJ2-5 TRBV30 NA CAAGRAGEETQYF TGTGCCGCAGGGCGAGCGGGAGAAGAGACCCAGTACTTC
NA TRBJ1-2 TRBV9 NA CASSEGGTGRYGYTF TGTGCCAGCAGCGAGGGAGGTACAGGACGCTATGGCTACACCTTC
NA TRBJ1-2 TRBV25-1 NA CASSPPGPPGWGYTF TGTGCCAGCAGTCCTCCCGGACCCCCTGGTTGGGGCTACACCTTC
NA TRBJ2-5 TRBV9 once CASSLPLGGSETQYF TGTGCCAGCAGCCTCCCTTTGGGCGGCTCAGAGACCCAGTACTTC
TRBD2 TRBJ2-1 TRBV11-1 once CASSISGTTRDEQFF TGTGCCAGCAGCATATCCGGGACTACCCGCGATGAGCAGTTCTTC
NA TRBJ1-3 TRBV6-1 NA CASSELGGRTGNTIYF TGTGCCAGCAGTGAATTAGGGGGGCGAACTGGAAACACCATATATTTT
NA TRBJ1-4 TRBV15 once CATSSQGRTNEKLFF TGTGCCACCAGCAGCCAGGGTAGGACTAATGAAAAACTGTTTTTT
TRBD2 TRBJ2-3 TRBV29-1 NA CSVVTSGGGTDTQYF TGCAGCGTTGTGACTAGCGGGGGGGGCACAGATACGCAGTATTTT
TRBD2 TRBJ2-7 TRBV6-1 NA CASSTGTSGSYEQYF TGTGCCAGCAGCACCGGGACTAGCGGCTCCTACGAGCAGTACTTC
TRBD2 TRBJ2-1 TRBV7-2 NA CASSLGLAGNEQFF TGTGCCAGCAGCTTGGGACTAGCGGGAAATGAGCAGTTCTTC
NA TRBJ1-2 TRBV7-2 NA CASSFQGHGYTF TGTGCCAGCAGCTTTCAGGGGCATGGCTACACCTTC
TRBD1 TRBJ2-3 TRBV9 NA CASSPTGGTGAFVRSDTQYF TGTGCCAGCAGCCCCACCGGCGGGACAGGGGCGTTCGTAAGGTCAGATACGCAGTATTTT